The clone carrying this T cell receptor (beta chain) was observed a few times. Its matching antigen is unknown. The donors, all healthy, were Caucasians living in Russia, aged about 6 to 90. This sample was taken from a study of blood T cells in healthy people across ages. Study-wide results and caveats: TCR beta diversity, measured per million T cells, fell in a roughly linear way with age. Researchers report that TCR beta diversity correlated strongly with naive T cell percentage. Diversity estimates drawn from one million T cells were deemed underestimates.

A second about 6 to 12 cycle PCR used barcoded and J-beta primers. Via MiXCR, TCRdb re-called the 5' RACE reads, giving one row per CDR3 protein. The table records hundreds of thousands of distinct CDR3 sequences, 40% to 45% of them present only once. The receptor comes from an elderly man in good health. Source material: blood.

CDR3 region: CATERPGFFGETQYF. Here the CDR3 DNA reads TGTGCCACCGAAAGACCGGGTTTTTTCGGAGAGACCCAGTACTTC. The chain employs TRBV11-2 and TRBJ2-7; D remains unclear. The DNA end is a closer match to TRBJ2-5, so the J assignment may be wrong. The CDR3 has 15 amino acids. The germline CDR1 and CDR2 sequences are SGHAT and FQNNGV.